One and the same sample provided the 25 T cell receptor beta chains below, sequenced in a study of blood T cell repertoires in COVID-19. Using immunoSEQ multiplex PCR, the repertoire was profiled, and TCRdb retains in-frame clones only, with some absent. In the table there are 300,000 to 350,000 clones, around 88% of which are singletons. Material for sequencing was peripheral blood. Receptor source: a woman under 40 with COVID-19, enrolled during active disease.

This chain links TRBV3-1 (or the pseudogene TRBV3-2) with TRBJ2-5; no definite D call. Trimming removed 0 bases from V and 7 bases from J, with 12 bases in between. Per germline, CDR1 LGHDT and CDR2 YNNKEL (reference sequence). The CDR3 has 14 amino acids. CDR3 bases: TGTGCCAGCAGCCAAGATATGGTCACGAGGACCCAGTACTTC. It is translated as CASSQDMVTRTQYF.

The chain recombines TRBV6-6 with TRBJ1-6; 7 bases align to TRBD1. Germline-derived CDR1 and CDR2 are MNHNY and SVGAGI (reference sequence). Trimming at V came to 10 bases and at J to 7 bases, leaving 10 bases not matched to a gene. CDR3 length: 14 amino acids. DNA of the CDR3: TGTGCCACCGCGACAGGGCTTGGGAATTCACCCCTCCACTTT. This encodes CATATGLGNSPLHF.

The gene calls are TRBV7-8 and TRBJ1-1; 10 bases are a match to TRBD1. Per the germline V gene, CDR1 is SGHVS and CDR2 is FQNEAQ. V lost 5 bases and J lost 4; bases outside the gene matches: 10. The CDR3 is 16 amino acids. DNA for the CDR3: TGTGCCAGCAGCCCCCGGGACAGGGGAGTTGGCACTGAAGCTTTCTTT. This codes for CASSPRDRGVGTEAFF.

This clone has more than one count but fewer than ten. V usage is TRBV7-2 and J usage is TRBJ2-3, with D possibly matching TRBD1 (8 bases). With 2 bases removed from V and 3 bases from J, the gap between germline ends came to 12 bases. This CDR3 is 15 amino acids long. Germline loops: CDR1 SGHTA, CDR2 FQGNSA. In DNA form, the CDR3 reads TGTGCCAGCAGCTTACGGGGGGACAGGACAGATACGCAGTATTTT. Protein product: CASSLRGDRTDTQYF. The whole variable domain, filled in from reference TRBV7-2 and TRBJ2-3, reads GAGVSQSPSNKVTEKGKDVELRCDPISGHTALYWYRQSLGQGLEFLIYFQGNSAPDKSGLPSDRFSAERTGGSVSTLTIQRTQQEDSAVYLCASSLRGDRTDTQYFGPGTRLTVL.

The chain employs TRBV10-3 and TRBJ2-1; TRBD2 aligns across 8 bases. Germline assignment: CDR1 ENHRY and CDR2 SYGVKD. This CDR3 spans 17 amino acids. V trimming: 6 bases; J trimming: 6 bases; junction bases outside the gene matches: 16. CDR3 sequence (DNA): TGTGCCATCAGCTCCTTAGCCGGGGGGGCTGCGTTCAATGAGCAGTTCTTC. Translated: CAISSLAGGAAFNEQFF.

Only a few counts were recorded for this clone. The chain joins TRBV4-1 to TRBJ2-5, with TRBD2 matching 9 bases. V trimming: 1 base; J trimming: 5 bases; junction bases outside the gene matches: 8. The germline V gene encodes CDR1 MGHRA and CDR2 YSYEKL. The CDR3 spans 16 residues. DNA of the CDR3: TGCGCCAGCAGCCAAGTAATTGCGGGGGGGCCGGAGACCCAGTACTTC. Its protein product is CASSQVIAGGPETQYF.

The chain employs TRBV19 and TRBJ1-6; no clear D gene. V lost 5 bases, J lost 3 bases, and 8 bases lay in between. Germline CDR1 LNHDA, CDR2 SQIVND (reference sequence). CDR3 size: 14 residues. CDR3 sequence reads: CASSPGLYNSPLHF. The CDR3 coding sequence is TGTGCCAGTAGTCCAGGCCTCTATAATTCACCCCTCCACTTT.

V is TRBV7-9 and J is TRBJ1-2; D gene uncertain. This CDR3 contains 11 residues. Germline CDR1 and CDR2: SEHNR and FQNEAQ (reference sequence). Deletions cut 8 bases from V and 4 bases from J, with 8 bases between. This chain's CDR3 is CASSALYGYTF. The CDR3 DNA follows: TGTGCCAGCTCCGCGCTCTATGGCTACACCTTC.

The V gene is TRBV4-2, the J gene TRBJ2-5; D is uncertain. The CDR3 sequence is 15 residues long. Germline CDR1 is LGHNA and CDR2 is YNFKEQ. With 2 bases removed from V and 3 bases from J, the gap between germline ends came to 13 bases. The CDR3 DNA follows: TGTGCCAGCAGCCAATCTATGCAGGTAAAAGAGACCCAGTACTTC. As protein: CASSQSMQVKETQYF.

This clone was detected only once. The chain employs TRBV19 and TRBJ1-2; no reliable D call. V shed 8 bases and J shed 3 bases, with 16 bases lying between them. Looked up from germline, CDR1 is LNHDA and CDR2 is SQIVND (reference sequence). CDR3 length equals 14 residues. CDR3 in DNA: TGTGCCAGTCGAGATGGAAGAGGAGACTATGGCTACACCTTC. It specifies CASRDGRGDYGYTF.

This chain uses TRBV6-4 with TRBJ2-7; 12 nucleotides line up with TRBD1. V lost 6 bases, J lost 5 bases, and 2 bases stayed unmatched. The CDR3 runs 13 residues. The germline CDR1 and CDR2 sequences are MRHNA and SNTAGT. The CDR3 protein is CASRGQGADEQYV. In DNA form, the CDR3 reads TGTGCCAGCAGGGGACAGGGGGCGGACGAGCAGTACGTC.

This chain connects TRBV5-5 to TRBJ1-1, with TRBD1 matching 9 bases. In germline, CDR1 is SGHKS, CDR2 YYEKEE (reference sequence). This CDR3 comprises 13 residues. Trimming at V came to 4 bases and at J to 8 bases, leaving 6 bases not matched to a gene. CDR3 bases: TGTGCCAGCAGCCCGGGGACAGGGACCGAAGCTTTCTTT. Its translation: CASSPGTGTEAFF.

The chain employs TRBV6-2 or TRBV6-3 and TRBJ2-1, with 11 bases lining up with TRBD1. V trimming: 4 bases; J trimming: 8 bases; junction bases outside the gene matches: 7. CDR3 length equals 15 residues. Germline V lookup: CDR1 MNHEY, CDR2 SVGEGT. The CDR3 nucleotides are TGTGCCAGCAGTTGGGAGGGACAGGGGGATCATGAGCAGTTCTTC. The encoded protein is CASSWEGQGDHEQFF.

In its sample, this clone was seen once. As DNA, the CDR3 is TGCAGCGTTGAGAACTATGATGGCTACACCTTC. Its translation is CSVENYDGYTF. The rearrangement uses TRBV29-1 and TRBJ1-2; D is unresolved. The CDR3 extends over 11 amino acids. Germline V CDR1 and CDR2: SQVTM, ANQGSEA. V was pared by 3 bases and J by 6 bases, with 8 bases between.

The rearrangement joins TRBV7-8 to TRBJ1-4; TRBD1 might be the D (6 bases). Germline V lookup: CDR1 SGHVS, CDR2 FQNEAQ. V lost 3 bases and J lost 0, with 8 bases in between. The CDR3 loop spans 15 amino acids. CDR3 DNA: TGTGCCAGCAGCTTTTACAGGGCAACTAATGAAAAACTGTTTTTT. Encoded protein: CASSFYRATNEKLFF.

Comment on this clone: The sample carries other DNA sequences with the same CDR3. V gene TRBV2 combines with J gene TRBJ1-2; 9 bases match TRBD1. Germline CDR1 is SNHLY and CDR2 is FYNNEI. V shed 6 bases, J shed 4 bases, and the junction held 3 bases outside the gene matches. This CDR3 comprises 13 residues. Written as DNA, the CDR3 is TGTGCCAGCAGCGGACAGGGGAGCTATGGCTACACCTTC. Translated: CASSGQGSYGYTF.

The chain employs TRBV19 and TRBJ1-1, with TRBD1 identical over 7 bases. CDR1 LNHDA and CDR2 SQIVND come from the germline V gene (reference sequence). V lost 3 bases, J lost 3 bases, and 4 bases stayed unmatched. CDR3 length: 14 amino acids. The CDR3 DNA is TGTGCCAGTAGTATCCCAGACAGGGACACTGAAGCTTTCTTT. The encoded protein is CASSIPDRDTEAFF.

V and J are TRBV5-1 and TRBJ2-3; 7 bases agree with TRBD2. This CDR3 is built from 16 residues. CDR1 and CDR2 (germline): SGHRS, YFSETQ. V shed 2 bases and J 1 base; nucleotides not matched to a gene: 7. Here the CDR3 DNA reads TGCGCCAGCAGCTTACCCTCAAGCGGGGGCACAGATACGCAGTATTTT. Translated, it gives CASSLPSSGGTDTQYF.

V is TRBV18 and J is TRBJ1-1, with a weak D call TRBD1 (5 bases). The CDR3 sequence is 15 residues long. Looked up from germline, CDR1 is KGHSH and CDR2 is LQKENI. The V end was cut by 3 bases, the J end by 5 bases, with 16 bases between. CDR3 coding DNA: TGTGCCAGCTCACCGGGGGGAGAAGGGATAACTGAAGCTTTCTTT. This gives the protein CASSPGGEGITEAFF. Full variable domain (rest looked up from reference TRBV18 and TRBJ1-1): NAGVMQNPRHLVRRRGQEARLRCSPMKGHSHVYWYRQLPEEGLKFMVYLQKENIIDESGMPKERFSAEFPKEGPSILRIQQVVRGDSAAYFCASSPGGEGITEAFFGQGTRLTVV.

This clone was seen once. The chain employs TRBV11-1 and TRBJ1-1; D unclear. This CDR3 has 16 amino acids. Trimming took off 5 bases at V and 6 bases at J, with 22 bases between the two ends. Germline assignment: CDR1 SGHAT and CDR2 FQDESV (reference sequence). In DNA, the CDR3 is TGTGCCAGCAGCCCGCGGGCCAGCCTCGTTGGGGCTGAAGCTTTCTTT. Amino acids: CASSPRASLVGAEAFF. Supplemented by reference TRBV11-1 and TRBJ1-1, the full variable domain reads EAEVAQSPRYKITEKSQAVAFWCDPISGHATLYWYRQILGQGPELLVQFQDESVVDDSQLPKDRFSAERLKGVDSTLKIQPAELGDSAMYLCASSPRASLVGAEAFFGQGTRLTVV.

The chain carries TRBV10-3 and TRBJ2-2; 9 positions match TRBD1. The CDR3 is 17 amino acids. J lost 4 bases, V lost 4 bases, and 10 bases had no gene match. Germline assignment: CDR1 ENHRY and CDR2 SYGVKD. CDR3 DNA: TGTGCCATCAGTGGGCTCTCAGACAGGGGGTTCACCGGGGAGCTGTTTTTT. This encodes CAISGLSDRGFTGELFF.

This chain joins TRBV5-4 and TRBJ1-2; 12 nucleotides agree with TRBD1. V lost 4 bases, J lost 4 bases, and 11 bases stayed unmatched. Germline V gene lookup returns CDR1 SGHNT and CDR2 YYREEE (reference sequence). The length of the CDR3 is 17 residues. The CDR3 sequence: CASSMGQGASSGYGYTF. The CDR3 DNA reads TGTGCCAGCAGCATGGGACAGGGGGCTAGTAGTGGCTATGGCTACACCTTC.

The rearrangement links TRBV29-1 to TRBJ1-1; D might be TRBD1 (6 bases). The CDR3 sequence is 10 residues long. Germline V gene lookup returns CDR1 SQVTM and CDR2 ANQGSEA. V lost 6 bases and J lost 10, with 12 bases in between. The CDR3 reads CSVLRGGAFF. Here the CDR3 DNA reads TGCAGCGTCCTAAGGGGGGGAGCTTTCTTT.

This rearrangement joins TRBV6-4 to TRBJ1-6, with D possibly being TRBD1 (5 bases). The CDR3 sequence is 14 residues long. Between the trimmed V and J ends, which lost 0 bases and 10 bases, there was a span of 10 bases. Germline assignment: CDR1 MRHNA and CDR2 SNTAGT. The CDR3 region is CASSDSAGRSPLHF. CDR3 in DNA: TGTGCCAGCAGTGACTCGGCAGGGCGGTCACCCCTCCACTTT.

The CDR3 region is CASTPGQGYEQYF. In DNA, the CDR3 is TGTGCCAGCACCCCCGGACAGGGTTACGAGCAGTACTTC. This chain joins TRBV6-5 and TRBJ2-7, with 8 bases identical to TRBD1. The CDR3 spans 13 residues. Germline values: CDR1 MNHEY, CDR2 SVGAGI. Trimming cost V 7 bases and J 4 bases; bases outside gene matches: 6.